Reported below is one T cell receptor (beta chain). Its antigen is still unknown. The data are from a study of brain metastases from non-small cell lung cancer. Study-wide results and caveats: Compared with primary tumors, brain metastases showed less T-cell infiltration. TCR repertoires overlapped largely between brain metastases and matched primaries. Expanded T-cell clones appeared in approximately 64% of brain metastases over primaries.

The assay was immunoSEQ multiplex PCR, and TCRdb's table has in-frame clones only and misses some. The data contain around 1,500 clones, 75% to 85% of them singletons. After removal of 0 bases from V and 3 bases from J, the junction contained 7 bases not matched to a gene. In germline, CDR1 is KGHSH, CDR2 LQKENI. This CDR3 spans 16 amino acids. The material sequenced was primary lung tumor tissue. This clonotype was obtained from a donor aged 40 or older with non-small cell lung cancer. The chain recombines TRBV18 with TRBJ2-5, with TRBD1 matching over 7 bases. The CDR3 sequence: CASSPPWTGGEETQYF. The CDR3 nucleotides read TGTGCCAGCTCACCACCATGGACAGGAGGCGAAGAGACCCAGTACTTC. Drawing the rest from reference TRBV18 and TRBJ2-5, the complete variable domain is NAGVMQNPRHLVRRRGQEARLRCSPMKGHSHVYWYRQLPEEGLKFMVYLQKENIIDESGMPKERFSAEFPKEGPSILRIQQVVRGDSAAYFCASSPPWTGGEETQYFGPGTRLLVL.